Shown below are 17 T cell receptor beta chains from a single sample sequenced in a study of blood T cell repertoires in COVID-19. Method: immunoSEQ multiplex PCR; TCRdb's copy keeps in-frame clones and lacks some. The sample yields approximately 180,000 clones, roughly 87% seen once. The sequencing input was PBMCs or T cells enriched from blood (not recorded which). These receptors all stem from a woman in her thirties or forties with acute COVID-19.

The chain links TRBV11-2 to TRBJ1-1; D is undetermined. The CDR3 runs to 12 residues. V lost 6 bases to trimming and J lost 3 bases, with 8 bases between them. Looked up from germline, CDR1 is SGHAT and CDR2 is FQNNGV. The chain's CDR3 is CASSFIDTEAFF. The CDR3 DNA sequence: TGTGCCAGCAGTTTCATTGACACTGAAGCTTTCTTT.

The genes are TRBV5-6 and TRBJ2-7; possibly TRBD1 for D (5 bases). This CDR3 comprises 13 residues. Deletions cut 0 bases from V and 1 base from J, with 5 bases between. Germline lookup yields CDR1 SGHDT and CDR2 YYEEEE. This CDR3 reads CASSLGQSYEQYF. CDR3 bases: TGTGCCAGCAGCTTGGGACAGTCCTACGAGCAGTACTTC.

This sequence joins TRBV30 and TRBJ1-6, with 11 bases aligning to TRBD1. Trimming at V came to 2 bases and at J to 8 bases, leaving 8 bases not matched to a gene. This CDR3 region has 16 residues. CDR1 and CDR2 from the germline V gene are GTSNPN and SVGIG (reference sequence). The CDR3 region has the DNA TGTGCCTGGAGTCCGAAACCGGGACAGGGGGATTCACCCCTCCACTTT. Residues: CAWSPKPGQGDSPLHF.

The V and J genes are TRBV20-1 and TRBJ1-3; no clear D gene. Looked up from germline, CDR1 is DFQATT and CDR2 is SNEGSKA (reference sequence). The CDR3 extends over 14 amino acids. Trimming cost V 3 bases and J 4 bases, with 13 bases left between them. The CDR3 DNA is TGCAGTGCTAGTTCCTCAAGGAGGGGAAACACCATATATTTT. It is translated as CSASSSRRGNTIYF.

V usage is TRBV6-5 and J usage is TRBJ1-3; D is perhaps TRBD1 (5 bases). Trimming left V 2 bases short and J 2 bases short, with 13 bases between. Germline V lookup: CDR1 MNHEY, CDR2 SVGAGI. The CDR3 loop spans 16 amino acids. CDR3 sequence: CASSYRGFSPGNTIYF. DNA of the CDR3: TGTGCCAGCAGTTACAGGGGCTTCAGCCCTGGAAACACCATATATTTT.

This chain uses TRBV9 with TRBJ1-6; no definite D call. The CDR3 spans 15 residues. Germline V gene sequence: CDR1 SGDLS, CDR2 YYNGEE. Trimming removed 3 bases at V and 2 bases at J, with 9 bases between. CDR3 nucleotide sequence: TGTGCCAGCAGCGGGTCGGGAGCCTATAATTCACCCCTCCACTTT. Its protein product is CASSGSGAYNSPLHF.

The chain employs TRBV4-1 and TRBJ2-5; 7 nucleotides agree with TRBD2. CDR1 MGHRA and CDR2 YSYEKL come from the germline V gene. The CDR3 is 15 residues long. The J segment lost 5 bases and the V segment lost 1 base, leaving 7 bases of the junction unmatched. The CDR3 region is CASSQVAGGRETQYF. The CDR3, as DNA: TGCGCCAGCAGCCAAGTCGCCGGGGGGAGGGAGACCCAGTACTTC.

The chain uses TRBV28 and TRBJ1-2; TRBD1 aligns across 8 bases. The CDR3 runs to 13 residues. Germline CDR1 and CDR2: MDHEN and SYDVKM. The V segment lost 7 bases and the J segment 2 bases; nucleotides outside the gene matches: 3. The CDR3 bases are TGTGCCAGCATTGGGGACAGGAACTATGGCTACACCTTC. Amino acids: CASIGDRNYGYTF.

V is TRBV4-1 and J is TRBJ2-1; 7 bases match TRBD2. Losses at the gene ends were 2 bases for V and 3 bases for J; bases not matched to a gene: 10. CDR3 length: 17 amino acids. CDR1 is MGHRA, CDR2 YSYEKL, per germline. CDR3: CASSQTASSGVYNEQFF. The DNA of the CDR3 is TGCGCCAGCAGCCAAACAGCGTCCAGCGGGGTCTACAATGAGCAGTTCTTC.

The CDR3 nucleotides are TGCGCCAGCAGCCGGGGGGGATCTACGGAGTATGGCTACACCTTC. Residues: CASSRGGSTEYGYTF. The chain carries TRBV5-1 and TRBJ1-2, with D maybe TRBD1 (5 bases). This CDR3 region has 15 residues. Trimming removed 4 bases from V and 5 bases from J, with 18 bases in between. Germline V gene lookup returns CDR1 SGHRS and CDR2 YFSETQ.

This chain uses TRBV5-1 with TRBJ2-1; 10 positions agree with TRBD2. This CDR3 comprises 16 residues. The J segment lost 3 bases and the V segment lost 4 bases, leaving 7 bases of the junction unmatched. The germline V gene encodes CDR1 SGHRS and CDR2 YFSETQ. The chain's CDR3 is CASSPPWTSGYNEQFF. In DNA form, the CDR3 reads TGCGCCAGCAGCCCACCCTGGACTAGCGGCTACAATGAGCAGTTCTTC.

The chain has TRBV14 and TRBJ2-2; 9 nucleotides align to TRBD1. The length of the CDR3 is 16 residues. Trimming cost V 4 bases and J 0 bases; bases outside gene matches: 3. Germline CDR1 is SGHDN and CDR2 is FVKESK. The DNA of the CDR3 is TGTGCCAGCAGCCGGGACAGGGTCGCGAACACCGGGGAGCTGTTTTTT. Protein sequence: CASSRDRVANTGELFF.

This clone was counted only a few times. The chain carries TRBV7-2 and TRBJ2-7; perhaps TRBD2 as D (6 bases). The V end lost 2 bases, the J end lost 2 bases, and 13 bases lay between the germline ends. This CDR3 has 15 residues. Germline assignment: CDR1 SGHTA and CDR2 FQGNSA. The DNA of the CDR3 is TGTGCCAGCAGCTTATCCAGCGGGCTGGCCTACGAGCAGTACTTC. Amino acid sequence: CASSLSSGLAYEQYF.

The V call is TRBV4-3, the J call TRBJ2-3; a possible D gene is TRBD2 (6 bases). CDR1 and CDR2 (germline): LGHNA, YSLEER. The CDR3 sequence is 18 residues long. Trimming cost V 1 base and J 2 bases, with 19 bases left between them. In DNA, the CDR3 is TGCGCCAGCAGCCAAGTTCCTTCCGGGACTTCCCCCACAGATACGCAGTATTTT. Its translation: CASSQVPSGTSPTDTQYF.

This chain connects TRBV18 to TRBJ2-1; 11 bases line up with TRBD2. V shed 0 bases, J shed 9 bases, and the junction held 4 bases outside the gene matches. The germline V gene encodes CDR1 KGHSH and CDR2 LQKENI. This CDR3 comprises 15 residues. The CDR3, as DNA: TGTGCCAGCTCACCACCTAGCGGGGGGGCGAGTGAGCAGTTCTTC. Its translation: CASSPPSGGASEQFF.

V gene TRBV3-1 (or the pseudogene TRBV3-2) combines with J gene TRBJ1-1; no reliable D call. With 2 bases removed from V and 8 bases from J, the gap between germline ends came to 6 bases. There are 11 residues in the CDR3. Germline assignment: CDR1 LGHDT and CDR2 YNNKEL (reference sequence). DNA for the CDR3: TGTGCCAGCAGCCAACGAGGGGAAGCTTTCTTT. Protein product: CASSQRGEAFF.

This chain joins TRBV3-1 (or the pseudogene TRBV3-2) and TRBJ1-4; unclear D gene. V lost 3 bases, J lost 0 bases, and 5 bases lay in between. CDR1 LGHDT and CDR2 YNNKEL come from the germline V gene (reference sequence). CDR3 size: 14 residues. The CDR3 here is CASSHSATNEKLFF. CDR3 in DNA: TGTGCCAGCAGCCACAGTGCAACTAATGAAAAACTGTTTTTT.